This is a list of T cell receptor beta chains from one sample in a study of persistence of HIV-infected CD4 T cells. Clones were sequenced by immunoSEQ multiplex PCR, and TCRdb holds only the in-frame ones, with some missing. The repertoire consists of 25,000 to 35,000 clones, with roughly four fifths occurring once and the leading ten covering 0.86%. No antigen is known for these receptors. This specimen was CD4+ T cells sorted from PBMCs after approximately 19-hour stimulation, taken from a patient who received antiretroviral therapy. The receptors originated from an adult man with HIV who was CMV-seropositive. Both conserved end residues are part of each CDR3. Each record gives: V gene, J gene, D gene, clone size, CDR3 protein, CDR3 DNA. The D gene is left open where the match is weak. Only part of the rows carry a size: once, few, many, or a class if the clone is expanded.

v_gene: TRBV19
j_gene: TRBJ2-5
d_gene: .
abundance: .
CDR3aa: CASSQGRETQYF
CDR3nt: TGTGCCAGTAGTCAGGGGAGGGAGACCCAGTACTTC

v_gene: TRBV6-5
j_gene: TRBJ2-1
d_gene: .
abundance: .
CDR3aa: CASIPLGASFNEQFF
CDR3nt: TGTGCCAGCATCCCTCTTGGGGCTAGCTTCAATGAGCAGTTCTTC

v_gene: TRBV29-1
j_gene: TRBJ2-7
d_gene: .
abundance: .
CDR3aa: CSVFDFSYEQYF
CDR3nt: TGCAGCGTTTTCGATTTCTCCTACGAGCAGTACTTC

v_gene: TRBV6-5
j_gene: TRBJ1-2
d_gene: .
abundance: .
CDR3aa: CASGQRGMDYGYTF
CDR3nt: TGTGCCAGCGGGCAGAGGGGCATGGACTATGGCTACACCTTC

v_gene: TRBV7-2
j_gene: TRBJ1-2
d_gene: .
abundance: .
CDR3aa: CASSLVQGNQIGYGYTF
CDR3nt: TGTGCCAGCAGCTTAGTCCAGGGAAACCAAATAGGCTATGGCTACACCTTC

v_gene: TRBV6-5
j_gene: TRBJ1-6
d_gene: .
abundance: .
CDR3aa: CASSYSGGRGSPLHF
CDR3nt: TGTGCCAGCAGTTACTCCGGGGGGCGAGGATCACCCCTCCACTTT

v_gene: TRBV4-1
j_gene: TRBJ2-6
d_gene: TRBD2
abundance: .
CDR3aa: CASSQPTSGGPSYGANVLTF
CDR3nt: TGCGCCAGCAGCCAACCTACTAGCGGGGGGCCTTCCTACGGGGCCAACGTCCTGACTTTC

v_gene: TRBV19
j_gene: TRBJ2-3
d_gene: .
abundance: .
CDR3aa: CASSIRRGRNTQYF
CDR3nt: TGTGCCAGTAGTATAAGGCGGGGACGAAATACGCAGTATTTT

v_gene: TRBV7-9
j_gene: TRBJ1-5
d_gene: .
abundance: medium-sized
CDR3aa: CASSLSSRGGQPQHF
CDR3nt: TGTGCCAGCAGCTTATCATCCCGGGGAGGACAGCCCCAGCATTTT

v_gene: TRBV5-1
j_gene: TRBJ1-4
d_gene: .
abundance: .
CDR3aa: CASSWTSTNEKLFF
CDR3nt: TGCGCCAGCAGCTGGACGTCAACTAATGAAAAACTGTTTTTT

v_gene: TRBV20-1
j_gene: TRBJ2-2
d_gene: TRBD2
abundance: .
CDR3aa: CSASSGGGAAGELFF
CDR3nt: TGCAGTGCTAGTAGTGGCGGGGGGGCCGCCGGGGAGCTGTTTTTT

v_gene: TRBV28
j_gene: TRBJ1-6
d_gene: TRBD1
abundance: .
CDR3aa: CAGKERTGYNSPLHF
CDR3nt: TGTGCCGGAAAGGAACGGACAGGCTATAATTCACCCCTCCACTTT

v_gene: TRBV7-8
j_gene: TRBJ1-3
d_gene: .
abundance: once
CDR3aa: CASSLAPGRSSGNTIYF
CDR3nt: TGTGCCAGCAGCTTAGCCCCCGGACGGAGCTCTGGAAACACCATATATTTT

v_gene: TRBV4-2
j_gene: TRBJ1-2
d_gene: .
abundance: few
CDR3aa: CASSQVGAGDNYGYTF
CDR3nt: TGTGCCAGCAGCCAAGTGGGGGCCGGAGATAACTATGGCTACACCTTC

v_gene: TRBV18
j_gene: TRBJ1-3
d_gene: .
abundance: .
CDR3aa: CASSPGTPGNTIYF
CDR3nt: TGTGCCAGCTCACCCGGGACACCTGGAAACACCATATATTTT

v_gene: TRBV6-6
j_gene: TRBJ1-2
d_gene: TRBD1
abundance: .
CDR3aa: CASRPGTAYGYTF
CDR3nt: TGTGCCAGCAGACCCGGGACAGCCTATGGCTACACCTTC

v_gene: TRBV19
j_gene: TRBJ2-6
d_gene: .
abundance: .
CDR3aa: CASSTGWGGSGANVLTF
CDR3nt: TGTGCCAGTAGCACAGGGTGGGGAGGCTCTGGGGCCAACGTCCTGACTTTC

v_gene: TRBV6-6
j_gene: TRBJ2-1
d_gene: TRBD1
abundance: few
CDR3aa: CASSPGTGSTNEQFF
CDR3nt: TGTGCCAGCAGCCCCGGGACAGGGTCTACCAATGAGCAGTTCTTC

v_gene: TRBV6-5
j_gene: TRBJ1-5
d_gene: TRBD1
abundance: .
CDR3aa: CASIARDRGNQPQHF
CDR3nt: TGTGCCAGCATCGCCCGGGACAGGGGCAATCAGCCCCAGCATTTT

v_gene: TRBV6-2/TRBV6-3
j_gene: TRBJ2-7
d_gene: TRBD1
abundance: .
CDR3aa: CASSRLGQGYEQYF
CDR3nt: TGTGCCAGCAGTCGCCTGGGACAGGGATACGAGCAGTACTTC

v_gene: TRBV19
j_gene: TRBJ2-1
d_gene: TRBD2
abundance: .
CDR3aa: CASSNGRAGGTSSYNEQFF
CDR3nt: TGTGCCAGTAGTAATGGAAGAGCGGGGGGCACCAGCTCCTACAATGAGCAGTTCTTC

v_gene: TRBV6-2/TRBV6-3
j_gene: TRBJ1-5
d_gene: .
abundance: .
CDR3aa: CASSNGGGRYQPQHF
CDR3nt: TGTGCCAGCAGCAACGGGGGGGGCCGCTACCAGCCCCAGCATTTT

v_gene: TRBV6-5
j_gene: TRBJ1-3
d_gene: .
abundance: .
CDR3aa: CASTAAQGGNTIYF
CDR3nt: TGTGCCAGCACTGCGGCACAGGGAGGAAACACCATATATTTT

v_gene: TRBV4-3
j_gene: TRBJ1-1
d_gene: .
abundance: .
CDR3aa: CASSRNALSGEAFF
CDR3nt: TGCGCCAGCAGCCGAAACGCTCTCAGCGGTGAAGCTTTCTTT

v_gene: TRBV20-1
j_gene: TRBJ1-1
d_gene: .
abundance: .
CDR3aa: CSASWSYTEAFF
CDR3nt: TGCAGTGCTAGTTGGAGTTACACTGAAGCTTTCTTT

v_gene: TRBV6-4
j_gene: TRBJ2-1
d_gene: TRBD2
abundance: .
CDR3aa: CASSDPKVWYTAGGSYNEQFF
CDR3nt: TGTGCCAGCAGTGACCCAAAGGTATGGTATACGGCGGGGGGCTCCTACAATGAGCAGTTCTTC

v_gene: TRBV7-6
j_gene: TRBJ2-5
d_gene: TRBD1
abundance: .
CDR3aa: CASSSGTVQETQYF
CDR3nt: TGTGCCAGCAGCTCCGGGACAGTACAAGAGACCCAGTACTTC

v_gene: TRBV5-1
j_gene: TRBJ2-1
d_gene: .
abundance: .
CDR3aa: CASSLQETAQLNGQFF
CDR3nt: TGCGCCAGCAGCCTGCAGGAGACAGCCCAACTCAATGGGCAGTTCTTC

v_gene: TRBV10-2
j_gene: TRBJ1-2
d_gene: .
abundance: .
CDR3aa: CASSGDYGYTF
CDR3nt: TGCGCCAGCTCAGGGGATTATGGCTACACCTTC

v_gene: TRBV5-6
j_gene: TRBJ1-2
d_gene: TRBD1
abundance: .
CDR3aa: CASRQTGRGYGYTF
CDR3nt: TGTGCCAGCAGACAGACAGGGAGAGGCTATGGCTACACCTTC

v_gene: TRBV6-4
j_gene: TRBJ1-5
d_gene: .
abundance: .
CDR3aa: CASSASMGTDNQPQHF
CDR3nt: TGTGCCAGCAGTGCCTCCATGGGCACGGACAATCAGCCCCAGCATTTT

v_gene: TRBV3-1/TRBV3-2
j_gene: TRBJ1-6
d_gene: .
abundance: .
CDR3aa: CASSQGQSNSPLHF
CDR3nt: TGTGCCAGCAGCCAAGGACAGTCTAATTCACCCCTCCACTTT

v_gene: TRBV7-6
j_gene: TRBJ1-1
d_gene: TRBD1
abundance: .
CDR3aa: CASSSGQGNTEAFF
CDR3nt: TGTGCCAGCAGCTCTGGACAGGGGAACACTGAAGCTTTCTTT

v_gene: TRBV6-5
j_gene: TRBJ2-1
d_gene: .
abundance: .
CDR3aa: CASSPYRVYNEQFF
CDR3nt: TGTGCCAGCAGTCCCTACCGGGTCTACAATGAGCAGTTCTTC

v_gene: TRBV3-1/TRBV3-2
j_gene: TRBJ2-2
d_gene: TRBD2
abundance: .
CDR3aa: CASSRSGANTGELFF
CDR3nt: TGTGCCAGCAGCCGAAGCGGGGCCAACACCGGGGAGCTGTTTTTT

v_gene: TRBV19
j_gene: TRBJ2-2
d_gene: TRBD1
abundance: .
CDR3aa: CATQDRANRQLFF
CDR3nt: TGTGCCACCCAGGACAGGGCGAATAGGCAGCTGTTTTTT

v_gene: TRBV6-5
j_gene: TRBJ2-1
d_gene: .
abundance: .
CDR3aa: CASSYSGGSYNEQFF
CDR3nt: TGTGCCAGCAGTTACTCGGGGGGCTCCTACAATGAGCAGTTCTTC

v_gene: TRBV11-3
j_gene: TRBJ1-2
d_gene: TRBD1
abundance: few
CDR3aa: CASSFRDRPAYGYTF
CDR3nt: TGTGCCAGCAGCTTTCGGGACAGGCCGGCCTATGGCTACACCTTC

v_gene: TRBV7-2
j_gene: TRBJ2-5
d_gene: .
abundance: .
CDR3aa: CASSLQGSYQETQYF
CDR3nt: TGTGCCAGCAGCTTACAAGGCAGCTACCAAGAGACCCAGTACTTC

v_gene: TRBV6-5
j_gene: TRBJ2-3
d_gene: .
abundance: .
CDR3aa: CASKAWGGTDTQYF
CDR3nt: TGTGCCAGCAAAGCGTGGGGAGGCACAGATACGCAGTATTTT

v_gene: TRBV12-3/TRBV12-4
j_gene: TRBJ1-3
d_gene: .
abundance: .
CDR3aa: CASSLSGNTIYF
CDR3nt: TGTGCCAGCAGCCTCTCTGGAAACACCATATATTTT

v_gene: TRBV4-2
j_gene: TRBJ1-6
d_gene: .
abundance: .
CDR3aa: CASSQGLSSNSPLHF
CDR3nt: TGTGCCAGCAGCCAAGGATTATCATCAAATTCACCCCTCCACTTT

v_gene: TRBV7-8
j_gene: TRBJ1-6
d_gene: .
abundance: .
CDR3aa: CASSPEGGVSPLHF
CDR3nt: TGTGCCAGCAGCCCAGAGGGGGGGGTTTCACCCCTCCACTTT

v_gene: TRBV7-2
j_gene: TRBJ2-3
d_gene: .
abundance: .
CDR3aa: CASSQTTPLQADTQYF
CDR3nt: TGTGCCAGCAGCCAAACCACTCCTCTACAGGCAGATACGCAGTATTTT

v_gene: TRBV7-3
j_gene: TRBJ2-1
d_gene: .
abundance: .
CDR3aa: CASSSSGEQFF
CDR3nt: TGTGCCAGCAGCTCCTCGGGTGAGCAGTTCTTC

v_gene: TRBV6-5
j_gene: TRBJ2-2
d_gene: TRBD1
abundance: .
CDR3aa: CASSSGTGIAGELFF
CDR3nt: TGTGCCAGCAGTTCCGGGACAGGGATCGCCGGGGAGCTGTTTTTT

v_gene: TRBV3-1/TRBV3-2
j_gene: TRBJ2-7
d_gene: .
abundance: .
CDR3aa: CASSQFLYEQYF
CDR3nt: TGTGCCAGCAGCCAATTTCTCTACGAGCAGTACTTC

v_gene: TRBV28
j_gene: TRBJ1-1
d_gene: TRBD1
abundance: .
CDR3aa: CASRQPNRGKGTEAFF
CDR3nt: TGTGCCAGCAGGCAACCGAACAGGGGTAAGGGGACTGAAGCTTTCTTT

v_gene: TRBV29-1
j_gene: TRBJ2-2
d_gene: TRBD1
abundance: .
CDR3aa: CSVLGQTNTGELFF
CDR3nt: TGCAGCGTTTTGGGACAGACGAACACCGGGGAGCTGTTTTTT

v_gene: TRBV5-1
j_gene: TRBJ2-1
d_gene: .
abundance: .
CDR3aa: CASRVKETYNEQFF
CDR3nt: TGCGCCAGCAGAGTGAAGGAAACCTACAATGAGCAGTTCTTC

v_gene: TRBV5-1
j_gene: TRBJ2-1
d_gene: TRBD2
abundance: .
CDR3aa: CASSWGLADSYNEQFF
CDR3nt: TGCGCCAGCAGTTGGGGACTAGCGGACTCCTACAATGAGCAGTTCTTC

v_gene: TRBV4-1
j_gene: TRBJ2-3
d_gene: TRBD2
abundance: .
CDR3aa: CASSQRGLAGNTDTQYF
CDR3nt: TGCGCCAGCAGCCAAAGAGGGCTAGCGGGGAACACAGATACGCAGTATTTT

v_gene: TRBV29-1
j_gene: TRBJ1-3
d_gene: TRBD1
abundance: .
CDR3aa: CSVRTGVGNTIYF
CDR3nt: TGCAGCGTCCGGACAGGGGTTGGAAACACCATATATTTT

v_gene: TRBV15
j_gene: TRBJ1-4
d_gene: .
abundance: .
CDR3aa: CATSRDPGTFLLFF
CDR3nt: TGTGCCACCAGCAGAGATCCCGGGACTTTCCTACTGTTTTTT

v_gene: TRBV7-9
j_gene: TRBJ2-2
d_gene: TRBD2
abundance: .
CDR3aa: CASSPRLAGRLSTGELFF
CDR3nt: TGTGCCAGCAGCCCTCGACTAGCGGGGCGACTGAGCACCGGGGAGCTGTTTTTT

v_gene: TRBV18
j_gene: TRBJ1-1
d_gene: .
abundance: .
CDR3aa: CASSPTPNTEAFF
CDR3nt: TGTGCCAGCTCACCTACACCGAACACTGAAGCTTTCTTT

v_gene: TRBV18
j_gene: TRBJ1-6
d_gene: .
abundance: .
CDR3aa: CASSPTGTYNSPLHF
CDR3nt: TGTGCCAGCTCACCTACAGGGACCTATAATTCACCCCTCCACTTT

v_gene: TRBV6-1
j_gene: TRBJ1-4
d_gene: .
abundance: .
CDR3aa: CASRVGDEKLFF
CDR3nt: TGTGCCAGTCGAGTTGGGGATGAAAAACTGTTTTTT